This T cell receptor beta chain is drawn from a study of CD8 T cells in Susac syndrome. Looked up from germline, CDR1 is SNHLY and CDR2 is FYNNEI. V was clipped by 6 bases and J by 6 bases, with 5 bases between them. This CDR3 is 10 amino acids long. RNA amounts of roughly 0.5 to 1 ug underwent reverse transcription with random hexamers. Each CDR3 protein gets one entry after TCRdb re-called the immunoSEQ multiplex PCR reads with MiXCR. The table has 160,000 or so distinct CDR3 sequences, around 93% seen once. The sample holds one count of this clonotype. The sequenced sample consisted of CD4+ T cells from PBMCs. The sequence was obtained from a human donor in good health. The rearrangement uses TRBV2 and TRBJ2-5; D not certain. CDR3 sequence: CASREKTQYF. DNA of the CDR3: TGTGCCAGCAGGGAAAAGACCCAGTACTTC. Filled out from reference TRBV2 and TRBJ2-5, the complete variable domain reads EPEVTQTPSHQVTQMGQEVILRCVPISNHLYFYWYRQILGQKVEFLVSFYNNEISEKSEIFDDQFSVERPDGSNFTLKIRSTKLEDSAMYFCASREKTQYFGPGTRLLVL.